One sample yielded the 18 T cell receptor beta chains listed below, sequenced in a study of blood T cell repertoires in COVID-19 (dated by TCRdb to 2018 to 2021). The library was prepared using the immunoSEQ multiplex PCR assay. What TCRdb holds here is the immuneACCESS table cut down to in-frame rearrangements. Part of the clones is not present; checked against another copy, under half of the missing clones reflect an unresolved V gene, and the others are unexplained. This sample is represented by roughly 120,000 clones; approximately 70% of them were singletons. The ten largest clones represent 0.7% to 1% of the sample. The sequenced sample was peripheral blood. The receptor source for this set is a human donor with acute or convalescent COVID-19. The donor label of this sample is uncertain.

CDR3 protein: CASSRAGKLPGELFF. As DNA, the CDR3 is TGTGCCAGCAGCCGGGCGGGGAAGCTTCCCGGGGAGCTGTTTTTT. V and J are TRBV7-2 and TRBJ2-2, with D possibly TRBD2 on 6 matching bases. Trimming pared 5 bases from V and 6 bases from J, leaving 16 bases between. The CDR3 spans 15 residues. CDR1 and CDR2 from the germline V gene are SGHTA and FQGNSA.

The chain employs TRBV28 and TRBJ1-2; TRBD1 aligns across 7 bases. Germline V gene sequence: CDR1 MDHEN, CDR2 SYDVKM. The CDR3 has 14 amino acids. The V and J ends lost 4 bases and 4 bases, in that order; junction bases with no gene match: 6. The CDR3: CASSWQGVGYGYTF. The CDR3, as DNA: TGTGCCAGCAGTTGGCAGGGGGTAGGCTATGGCTACACCTTC.

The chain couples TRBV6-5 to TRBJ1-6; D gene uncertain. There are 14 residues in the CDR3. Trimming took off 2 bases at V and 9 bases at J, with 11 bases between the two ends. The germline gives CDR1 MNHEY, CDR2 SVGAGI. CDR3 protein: CASSYAIGGSPLHF. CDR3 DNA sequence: TGTGCCAGCAGTTACGCTATAGGAGGTTCACCCCTCCACTTT.

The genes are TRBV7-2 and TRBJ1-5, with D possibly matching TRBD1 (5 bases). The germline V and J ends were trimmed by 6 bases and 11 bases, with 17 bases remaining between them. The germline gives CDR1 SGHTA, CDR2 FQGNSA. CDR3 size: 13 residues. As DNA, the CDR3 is TGTGCCAGCAGACGACAGCCTACAGAGGCCCAGCATTTT. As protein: CASRRQPTEAQHF. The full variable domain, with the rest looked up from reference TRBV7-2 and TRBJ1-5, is GAGVSQSPSNKVTEKGKDVELRCDPISGHTALYWYRQSLGQGLEFLIYFQGNSAPDKSGLPSDRFSAERTGGSVSTLTIQRTQQEDSAVYLCASRRQPTEAQHFGDGTRLSIL.

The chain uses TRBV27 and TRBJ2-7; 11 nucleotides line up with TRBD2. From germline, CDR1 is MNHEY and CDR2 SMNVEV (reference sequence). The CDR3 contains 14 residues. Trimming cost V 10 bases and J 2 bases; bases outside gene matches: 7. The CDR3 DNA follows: TGTGCCACCCGGGGACTAGCGGCACCCTACGAGCAGTACGTC. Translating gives CATRGLAAPYEQYV.

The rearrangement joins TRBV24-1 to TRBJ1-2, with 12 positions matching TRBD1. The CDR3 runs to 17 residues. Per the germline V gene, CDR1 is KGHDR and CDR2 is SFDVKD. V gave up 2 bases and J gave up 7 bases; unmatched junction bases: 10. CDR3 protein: CATSDWDRGRGAGGYTF. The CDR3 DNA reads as TGTGCCACCAGTGATTGGGACAGGGGGCGCGGAGCTGGTGGCTACACCTTC.

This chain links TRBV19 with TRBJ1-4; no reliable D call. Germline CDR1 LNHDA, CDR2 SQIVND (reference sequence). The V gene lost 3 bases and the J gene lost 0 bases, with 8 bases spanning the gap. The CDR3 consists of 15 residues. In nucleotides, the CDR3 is TGTGCCAGTAGTATTCGGGATTCAACTAATGAAAAACTGTTTTTT. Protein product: CASSIRDSTNEKLFF.

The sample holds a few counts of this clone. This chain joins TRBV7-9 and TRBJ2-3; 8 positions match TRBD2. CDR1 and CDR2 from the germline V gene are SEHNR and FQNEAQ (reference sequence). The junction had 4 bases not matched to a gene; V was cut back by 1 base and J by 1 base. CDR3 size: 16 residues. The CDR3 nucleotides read TGTGCCAGCAGCTTAGGAGGGCGGGGGGGCACAGATACGCAGTATTTT. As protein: CASSLGGRGGTDTQYF.

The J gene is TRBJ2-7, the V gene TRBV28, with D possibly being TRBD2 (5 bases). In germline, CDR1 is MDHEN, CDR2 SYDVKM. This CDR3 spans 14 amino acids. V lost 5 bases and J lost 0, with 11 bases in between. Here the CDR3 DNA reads TGTGCCAGCAGTATCCCCCGGGGCTCCTACGAGCAGTACTTC. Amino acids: CASSIPRGSYEQYF.

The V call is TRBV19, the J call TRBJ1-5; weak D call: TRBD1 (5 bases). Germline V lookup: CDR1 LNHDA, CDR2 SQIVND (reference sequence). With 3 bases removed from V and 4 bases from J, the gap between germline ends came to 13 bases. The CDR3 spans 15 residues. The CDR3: CASSMVAGLNQPQHF. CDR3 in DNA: TGTGCCAGTAGTATGGTCGCAGGGTTGAATCAGCCCCAGCATTTT.

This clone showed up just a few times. The CDR3 here is CASSRSTGALETQYF. The CDR3 DNA is TGTGCCAGCAGCCGATCCACAGGGGCCCTGGAGACCCAGTACTTC. The gene calls are TRBV5-5 and TRBJ2-5, with 7 bases that match TRBD1. This CDR3 is built from 15 residues. Looked up from germline, CDR1 is SGHKS and CDR2 is YYEKEE (reference sequence). V trimming: 4 bases; J trimming: 5 bases; junction bases outside the gene matches: 11.

The CDR3: CASSKKGGGPQETQYF. CDR3 bases: TGCGCCAGCAGCAAGAAGGGGGGGGGCCCCCAAGAGACCCAGTACTTC. The gene calls are TRBV5-1 and TRBJ2-5; maybe TRBD2 (7 bases). The CDR3 is 16 amino acids. The V gene's germline CDR1 is SGHRS and CDR2 YFSETQ. V was shortened by 4 bases and J by 1 base, with 17 bases between the two germline ends.

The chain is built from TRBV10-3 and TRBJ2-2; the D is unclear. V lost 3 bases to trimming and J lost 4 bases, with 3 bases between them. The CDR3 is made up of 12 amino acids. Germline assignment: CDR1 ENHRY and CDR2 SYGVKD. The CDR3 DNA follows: TGTGCCATCAGTGAAGCCACCGGGGAGCTGTTTTTT. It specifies CAISEATGELFF.

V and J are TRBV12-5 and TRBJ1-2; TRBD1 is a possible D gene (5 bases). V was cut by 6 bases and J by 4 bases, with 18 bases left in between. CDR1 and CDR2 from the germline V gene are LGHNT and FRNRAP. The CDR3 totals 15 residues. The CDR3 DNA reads TGTGCTAGTGGACCCGTTGCAGGGCGGGGCTATGGCTACACCTTC. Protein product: CASGPVAGRGYGYTF. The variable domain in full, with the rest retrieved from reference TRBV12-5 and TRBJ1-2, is DARVTQTPRHKVTEMGQEVTMRCQPILGHNTVFWYRQTMMQGLELLAYFRNRAPLDDSGMPKDRFSAEMPDATLATLKIQPSEPRDSAVYFCASGPVAGRGYGYTFGSGTRLTVV.

CDR3 nucleotides: TGTGCCAGCAGCTCGGGACAGGGGAATGGCTACACCTTC. This gives the protein CASSSGQGNGYTF. The chain joins TRBV7-9 to TRBJ1-2, with 10 bases fitting TRBD1. The junction had 2 bases not matched to a gene; V was cut back by 4 bases and J by 6 bases. Germline V gene data show CDR1 as SEHNR and CDR2 as FQNEAQ (reference sequence). The CDR3 is made up of 13 amino acids.

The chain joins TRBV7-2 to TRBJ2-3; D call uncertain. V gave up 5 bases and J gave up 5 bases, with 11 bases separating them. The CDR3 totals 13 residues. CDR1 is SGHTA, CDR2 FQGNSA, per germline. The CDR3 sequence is CASSVPPVDTQYF. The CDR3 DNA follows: TGTGCCAGCAGCGTTCCCCCCGTAGATACGCAGTATTTT.

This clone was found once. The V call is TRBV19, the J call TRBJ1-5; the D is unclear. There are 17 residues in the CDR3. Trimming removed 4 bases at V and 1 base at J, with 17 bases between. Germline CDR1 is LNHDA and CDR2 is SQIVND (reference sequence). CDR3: CASSSPLGSGSNQPQHF. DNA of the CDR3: TGTGCCAGTAGTAGCCCTCTCGGGTCTGGGAGCAATCAGCCCCAGCATTTT.

CDR3 loop: CASSLGQGIQPQHF. The DNA for the CDR3 is TGTGCCAGCTCACTGGGACAGGGGATTCAGCCCCAGCATTTT. The V call is TRBV18, the J call TRBJ1-5; TRBD1 agrees at 10 bases. The J segment lost 6 bases and the V segment lost 4 bases, leaving 3 bases of the junction unmatched. CDR3 length: 14 residues. CDR1 is KGHSH, CDR2 LQKENI, per germline.